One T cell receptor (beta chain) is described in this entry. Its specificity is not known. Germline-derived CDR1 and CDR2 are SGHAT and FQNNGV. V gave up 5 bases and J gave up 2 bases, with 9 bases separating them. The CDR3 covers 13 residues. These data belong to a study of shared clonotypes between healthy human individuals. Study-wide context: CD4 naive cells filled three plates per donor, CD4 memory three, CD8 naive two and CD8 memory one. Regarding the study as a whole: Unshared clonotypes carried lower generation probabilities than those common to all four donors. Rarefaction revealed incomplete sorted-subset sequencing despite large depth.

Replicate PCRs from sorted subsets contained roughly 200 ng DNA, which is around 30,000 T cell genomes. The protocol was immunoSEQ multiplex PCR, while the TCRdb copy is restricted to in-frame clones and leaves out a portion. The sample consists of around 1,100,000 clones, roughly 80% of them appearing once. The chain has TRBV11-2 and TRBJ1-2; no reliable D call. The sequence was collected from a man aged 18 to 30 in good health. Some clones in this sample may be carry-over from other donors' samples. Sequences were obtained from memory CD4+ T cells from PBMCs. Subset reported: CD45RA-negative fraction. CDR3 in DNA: TGTGCCAGCAGCCCTGACAAGAACTATGGCTACACCTTC. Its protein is CASSPDKNYGYTF.